The clone carrying this TCR beta chain qualifies as medium-sized. The time point: after trial treatment. Treatment reported: LDRT plus nivolumab, ipilimumab, low-dose cyclophosphamide and aspirin (RACIN trial). First-strand cDNA used TRAV- and TRBV-specific primers, covering alpha and beta chains. TCRs were amplified for around 21 PCR cycles with a constant-region primer and V-primer adapter. From the reads, TCRdb called clonotypes with MiXCR, one entry per CDR3 protein. This table holds more than 30,000 distinct CDR3 sequences, around 54% found once. The entry originates in a study of low-dose radiotherapy and immunotherapy resistance in tumors. The sequenced sample was PBMCs, obtained after low-dose radiotherapy plus immunotherapy. The source is a male donor with gallbladder cancer.

CDR3 sequence: CASIGAGDFQETQYF. CDR3 bases: TGTGCCAGCATAGGGGCAGGGGACTTTCAAGAGACCCAGTACTTC. The chain uses TRBV2 and TRBJ2-5; D is possibly TRBD1 or TRBD2 (6 bases each). Germline V gene lookup returns CDR1 SNHLY and CDR2 FYNNEI. The CDR3 spans 15 residues. V lost 7 bases, J lost 2 bases, and 17 bases lay in between.